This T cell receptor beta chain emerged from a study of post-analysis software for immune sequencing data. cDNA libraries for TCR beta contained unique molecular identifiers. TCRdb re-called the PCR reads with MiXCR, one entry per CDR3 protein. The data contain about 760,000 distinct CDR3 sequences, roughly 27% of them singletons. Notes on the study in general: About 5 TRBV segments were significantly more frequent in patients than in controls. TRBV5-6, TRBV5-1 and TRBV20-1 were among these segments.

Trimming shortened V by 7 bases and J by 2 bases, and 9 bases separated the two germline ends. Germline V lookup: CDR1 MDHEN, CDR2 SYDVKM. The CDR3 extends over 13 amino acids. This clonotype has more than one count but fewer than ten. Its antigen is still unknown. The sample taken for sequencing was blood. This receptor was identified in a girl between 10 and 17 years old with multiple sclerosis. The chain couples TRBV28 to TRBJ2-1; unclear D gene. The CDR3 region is CASKDGAYNEQFF. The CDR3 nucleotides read TGTGCCAGCAAGGACGGTGCCTACAATGAGCAGTTCTTC.